This entry concerns a single TCR beta chain. Its binding antigen is unknown. No base qualities exist here, and no much larger clone lies one base off it. Libraries were made using PCR. Sequencing relied on an Illumina HiSeq 4000. Bulk TCR libraries were prepared as previously described, using TCR primers listed in Table S5. The Qiagen AllPrep DNA/RNA kit was used to purify total RNA. Reads from multiple sequencing runs of the same library were pooled before analysis. As for the original processing: Only reads with exact TCR constant sequence were kept, trimmed to 150 nt, and grouped by their 12-nt molecular barcodes. Reads within each barcode group were sub-clustered using a 15% Levenshtein threshold, and quality-weighted consensus sequences were constructed for each RNA molecule. Non-functional sequences were filtered out, along with any lower-count sequence sitting one edit away from another sequence. Based on fitting two negative binomial distributions, any barcode sub-cluster with under 20% of the maximum read count was discarded. TCRdb handled the public reads itself, with Q25 trimming in fastp and clone calling in MiXCR, and kept productive beta chains. Rows with one shared CDR3 protein collapse into an entry with the most common genes and DNA. The V and J calls come from TCRdb's annotation, not from the publication. This sample holds 65,000 to 70,000 distinct CDR3 sequences; roughly 18% were observed only once. In total, the top ten clones hold about 1.5% of the sample.

This entry is derived from a study of molecular identifiers for immune sequencing clone quantification (dated by TCRdb to about 2018). The study in broad terms: In a replicate experiment, RNA from roughly 20,000 or 100,000 naive CD8 T cells was split into five aliquots, four of which were sequenced. CD8 T cells were used in a methods study to benchmark molecular-identifier clustering-based TCR repertoire sequencing (MIDCIRS) and TCR RNA copy counting.

The study at large found these results: When barcode sub-clustering was left out, chimeric consensus sequences inflated TCR diversity, with chimeras reaching as high as 47%. Naive libraries contained spiked-in Jurkat TCR RNA (approximately 10 copies' worth), which is not part of the donor repertoire. Spiked-in Jurkat TCR RNA equal to a single cell's worth was reported to be detectable even within one million naive CD8 T cells. Identical TCR molecules sharing a barcode could cause highly expanded clone sizes to be underestimated. Clones above 20 RNA copies held over 97% of molecules in CMV-specific effector cells but under 1% in naive cells. Modeling estimated 2.5 to 3.5 recovered TCR RNA copies per cell, compared with around 9.7 by digital PCR, which implies about 30% capture efficiency.

Naive CD8 T cell libraries were made from 20,000 to 1,000,000 sorted cells using 10%, 30% or 50% of purified RNA. Naive CD8 T cells were FACS-sorted as CD8+CD4-CCR7+CD45RA+ on a BD FACSAria II into RLT Plus buffer. Nine to eleven TCR copies' worth of Jurkat RNA were spiked into about 20,000-1,100,000 naive CD8 T cell samples to test detection sensitivity. CD8 T cells were enriched with RosetteSep CD8+ T Cell Enrichment Cocktail and Ficoll-Paque, followed by ACK red cell lysis. Including the terminal cysteine and phenylalanine, the CDR3 comprises 13 residues. The kept DNA is CDR3 alone, 39 bases in frame from the first base. CDR1 is given as SGHTA and CDR2 as FQGNSA, both from the germline V gene. Cut back by 4 bases and 3 bases, the V and J ends lie 10 bases apart.

This receptor was obtained from a human donor in good health. Some libraries in this study had Jurkat cell RNA spiked in. Recombination joined TRBV7-2 with TRBJ2-7, with a weak D call of TRBD2 (6 bases match). The sequenced sample was naive CD8+ T cells from blood, with Jurkat cell RNA spiked in. The sample's cell subset or site label, decoded: FACS-sorted CD8+CD4-CCR7+CD45RA+ naive T cells. The DNA sequence is TGTGCCAGCAGCTCATTAGCGGTCTACGAGCAGTACTTC. Translated, this gives CASSSLAVYEQYF.